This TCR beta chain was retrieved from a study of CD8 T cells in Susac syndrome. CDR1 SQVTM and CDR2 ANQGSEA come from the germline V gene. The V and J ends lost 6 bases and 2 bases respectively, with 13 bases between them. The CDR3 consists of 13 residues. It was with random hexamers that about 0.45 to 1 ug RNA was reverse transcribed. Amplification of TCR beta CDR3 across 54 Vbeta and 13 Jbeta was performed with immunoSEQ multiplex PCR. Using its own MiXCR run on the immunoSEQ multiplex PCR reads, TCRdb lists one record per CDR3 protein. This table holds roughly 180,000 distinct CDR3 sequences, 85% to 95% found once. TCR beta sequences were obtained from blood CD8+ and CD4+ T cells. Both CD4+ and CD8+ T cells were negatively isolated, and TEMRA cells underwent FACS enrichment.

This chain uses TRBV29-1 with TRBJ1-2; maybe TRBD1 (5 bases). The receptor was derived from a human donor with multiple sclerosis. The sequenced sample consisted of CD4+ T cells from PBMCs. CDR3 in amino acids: CSVVEGFNYGYTF. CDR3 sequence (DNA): TGCAGCGTGGTAGAGGGGTTCAACTATGGCTACACCTTC.